This is a list of T cell receptor beta chains from one sample in a study of cytomegalovirus exposure and HLA in healthy donors. Method: immunoSEQ multiplex PCR; TCRdb's copy keeps in-frame clones and lacks some. The top ten hold approximately 2% of the sample, which has 200,000 to 300,000 clones, just under 85% seen once. Sequencing was performed on PBMCs. These receptors came from a woman aged 40 to 49 in good health and CMV-seropositive. Each CDR3 is given with its conserved first and last residue. A D gene is named only where the DNA matches it firmly. Clone size appears in some rows only: once, few, many, or a class for an expanded clone.

D gene: TRBD2
clone size: once
V gene: TRBV4-2
J gene: TRBJ2-5
CDR3 DNA: TGTGCCAGCAGCCAAGATATCGGGGCGGGAGGTAGAGAGACCCAGTACTTC
CDR3 protein: CASSQDIGAGGRETQYF

D gene: .
clone size: once
V gene: TRBV15
J gene: TRBJ1-2
CDR3 DNA: TGTGCCACCAGCAGAGCGAAGGGGCTGAACTATGGCTACACCTTC
CDR3 protein: CATSRAKGLNYGYTF

D gene: .
clone size: .
V gene: TRBV6-5
J gene: TRBJ2-1
CDR3 DNA: TGTGCCAGCAGCCAGACTAGTACAAATGAGCAGTTCTTC
CDR3 protein: CASSQTSTNEQFF

D gene: .
clone size: .
V gene: TRBV11-3
J gene: TRBJ2-1
CDR3 DNA: TGTGCCAGCAGCTTAGGGCGGGGATCCTACAATGAGCAGTTCTTC
CDR3 protein: CASSLGRGSYNEQFF

D gene: TRBD2
clone size: .
V gene: TRBV13
J gene: TRBJ2-7
CDR3 DNA: TGTGCCAGCAAACGACTAGCGGGAGCCGAGCAGTACTTC
CDR3 protein: CASKRLAGAEQYF

D gene: .
clone size: .
V gene: TRBV19
J gene: TRBJ1-1
CDR3 DNA: TGTGCCAGTAGTATAGTTCAGCCCTCTCTGACACTGAACACTGAAGCTTTCTTT
CDR3 protein: CASSIVQPSLTLNTEAFF

D gene: .
clone size: once
V gene: TRBV6-6
J gene: TRBJ2-7
CDR3 DNA: TGTGCCAGCAGTTCCAACTCCCCAGGGTTGGACGAGCAGTACTTC
CDR3 protein: CASSSNSPGLDEQYF

D gene: TRBD1
clone size: .
V gene: TRBV19
J gene: TRBJ2-2
CDR3 DNA: TGTGCCAGTACCCGACAGGGTCCCAACACCGGGGAGCTGTTTTTT
CDR3 protein: CASTRQGPNTGELFF

D gene: TRBD2
clone size: .
V gene: TRBV27
J gene: TRBJ2-3
CDR3 DNA: TGTGCCAGCAGTCCACCGGGGGTAGCGGGGCACACAGATACGCAGTATTTT
CDR3 protein: CASSPPGVAGHTDTQYF

D gene: TRBD1
clone size: .
V gene: TRBV9
J gene: TRBJ1-5
CDR3 DNA: TGTGCCAGCAGCGTAGCGGACAGGGTCGGTCAGCCCCAGCATTTT
CDR3 protein: CASSVADRVGQPQHF

D gene: .
clone size: .
V gene: TRBV21-1
J gene: TRBJ2-2
CDR3 DNA: TGTGCCAGACGTAAAGGGGGAAGCGCCGGGGAGCTGTTTTTT
CDR3 protein: CARRKGGSAGELFF

D gene: .
clone size: .
V gene: TRBV19
J gene: TRBJ1-2
CDR3 DNA: TGTGCCAGTACCATCGGCGGATTCAACTATGGCTACACCTTC
CDR3 protein: CASTIGGFNYGYTF

D gene: .
clone size: .
V gene: TRBV6-6
J gene: TRBJ1-2
CDR3 DNA: TGTGCCAGCAGTTACTCGCCTGGGAGTGGCTATGGCTACACCTTC
CDR3 protein: CASSYSPGSGYGYTF

D gene: TRBD2
clone size: .
V gene: TRBV27
J gene: TRBJ2-1
CDR3 DNA: TGTGCCAGCAGTTCCCCACCGGGAGGGACAAATGAGCAGTTCTTC
CDR3 protein: CASSSPPGGTNEQFF

D gene: TRBD1
clone size: .
V gene: TRBV7-8
J gene: TRBJ1-1
CDR3 DNA: TGTGCCAGCAGCTTGGAAGGACAGGCGATGAACACTGAAGCTTTCTTT
CDR3 protein: CASSLEGQAMNTEAFF

D gene: .
clone size: once
V gene: TRBV6-5
J gene: TRBJ1-6
CDR3 DNA: TGTGCCAGCAGATCCGTGAGCTCCTATAATTCACCCCTCCACTTT
CDR3 protein: CASRSVSSYNSPLHF

D gene: TRBD1
clone size: .
V gene: TRBV7-9
J gene: TRBJ1-6
CDR3 DNA: TGTGCCAGCAGCTTGTCCTTGGACAGGGGTTCACCCCTCCACTTT
CDR3 protein: CASSLSLDRGSPLHF

D gene: TRBD2
clone size: .
V gene: TRBV18
J gene: TRBJ2-7
CDR3 DNA: TGTGCCAGCTCAACGAGCGGGACCACCCTCTCCTACGAGCAGTACTTC
CDR3 protein: CASSTSGTTLSYEQYF

D gene: .
clone size: .
V gene: TRBV11-3
J gene: TRBJ1-2
CDR3 DNA: TGTGCCAGCAGCTTAGGTAATCCAGGGGTCGGCTATGGCTACACCTTC
CDR3 protein: CASSLGNPGVGYGYTF

D gene: .
clone size: .
V gene: TRBV5-1
J gene: TRBJ2-5
CDR3 DNA: TGCGCCAGCAGCTTGGAATCGAGTGTGGAGACCCAGTACTTC
CDR3 protein: CASSLESSVETQYF

D gene: .
clone size: .
V gene: TRBV7-8
J gene: TRBJ2-2
CDR3 DNA: TGTGCCAGCGAGTCGCTGAAAGGACTCACCGGGGAGCTGTTTTTT
CDR3 protein: CASESLKGLTGELFF

D gene: .
clone size: .
V gene: TRBV7-2
J gene: TRBJ2-5
CDR3 DNA: TGTGCCAGCAGCCTAGTAATTCAAGAGACCCAGTACTTC
CDR3 protein: CASSLVIQETQYF

D gene: TRBD1
clone size: .
V gene: TRBV13
J gene: TRBJ2-1
CDR3 DNA: TGTGCCAGCAGCCGCCCGGGACAGGGGTTCAATGAGCAGTTCTTC
CDR3 protein: CASSRPGQGFNEQFF

D gene: .
clone size: .
V gene: TRBV19
J gene: TRBJ1-1
CDR3 DNA: TGTGCCAGTAGTAACAGGGTTAACACTGAAGCTTTCTTT
CDR3 protein: CASSNRVNTEAFF

D gene: TRBD1
clone size: .
V gene: TRBV10-3
J gene: TRBJ2-7
CDR3 DNA: TGTGCCATCAGTAGACAGGGAGCCTACGAGCAGTACTTC
CDR3 protein: CAISRQGAYEQYF

D gene: TRBD2
clone size: .
V gene: TRBV15
J gene: TRBJ2-5
CDR3 DNA: TGTGCCACCAGCAGAGTCGGGCTAGCGGGGAGGCCAGAGACCCAGTACTTC
CDR3 protein: CATSRVGLAGRPETQYF

D gene: .
clone size: .
V gene: TRBV7-2
J gene: TRBJ2-3
CDR3 DNA: TGTGCCAGCAGCTTACTCTCTAGCACAGATACGCAGTATTTT
CDR3 protein: CASSLLSSTDTQYF

D gene: .
clone size: .
V gene: TRBV11-2
J gene: TRBJ2-7
CDR3 DNA: TGTGCCAGCACGACTGAATGGAGAGAGGACGAGCAGTACTTC
CDR3 protein: CASTTEWREDEQYF

D gene: TRBD2
clone size: .
V gene: TRBV30
J gene: TRBJ2-1
CDR3 DNA: TGTGCCTGGAGCGAAGGACTAGCGGGAGCGAAGCAGTTCTTC
CDR3 protein: CAWSEGLAGAKQFF

D gene: .
clone size: .
V gene: TRBV6-5
J gene: TRBJ2-7
CDR3 DNA: TGTGCCAGCAGTTACGGCTGGGCAGGGAAGCGCGAGCAGTACTTC
CDR3 protein: CASSYGWAGKREQYF

D gene: TRBD2
clone size: .
V gene: TRBV29-1
J gene: TRBJ2-2
CDR3 DNA: TGCAGCGGTAGACTAGCGGGATCAAACACCGGGGAGCTGTTTTTT
CDR3 protein: CSGRLAGSNTGELFF